The 27 T cell receptor beta chains below come from one sample, sequenced in a study of OX40 agonist ivuxolimab in advanced cancers. Libraries were prepared by immunoSEQ multiplex PCR; TCRdb keeps only in-frame clonotypes and omits some of them. This table holds just over 60,000 clones, about 92% found once. Material: CD4+ or CD8+ T cells sorted from blood, obtained in a trial of the OX40 agonist ivuxolimab. The receptor set was obtained from an adult with an advanced solid tumor such as melanoma, head and neck, liver or kidney cancer.

The chain uses TRBV5-1 and TRBJ2-3; 10 bases map to TRBD2. Germline V gene data show CDR1 as SGHRS and CDR2 as YFSETQ. J was trimmed by 2 bases and V by 4 bases; bases with no gene match: 4. The CDR3 is 15 residues long. Written as DNA, the CDR3 is TGCGCCAGCAGCGAACTAGCGGGGACCACAGATACGCAGTATTTT. The encoded protein is CASSELAGTTDTQYF.

V usage is TRBV6-6 and J usage is TRBJ1-1, with D hard to call. The CDR3 covers 14 residues. The V end was cut by 5 bases, the J end by 0 bases, with 10 bases between. CDR1 MNHNY and CDR2 SVGAGI come from the germline V gene (reference sequence). This CDR3 is CASSARSVNTEAFF. As DNA, the CDR3 is TGTGCCAGCAGTGCGCGGTCCGTGAACACTGAAGCTTTCTTT.

V usage is TRBV4-1 and J usage is TRBJ1-2, with TRBD1 matching over 9 bases. The CDR3 is 16 amino acids. Germline V gene sequence: CDR1 MGHRA, CDR2 YSYEKL. V shed 8 bases, J shed 7 bases, and the junction held 17 bases outside the gene matches. The CDR3 nucleotides read TGCGCCAGCGAGACTGGACAGGGGCCCACTTCTAGTGGCTACACCTTC. Translated, it gives CASETGQGPTSSGYTF.

The chain is built from TRBV7-2 and TRBJ2-5; D could derive from TRBD1 or TRBD2 (6 bases each). The germline gives CDR1 SGHTA, CDR2 FQGNSA. This CDR3 region has 14 residues. V lost 7 bases to trimming and J lost 4 bases, with 16 bases between them. CDR3 sequence reads: CASILVSGAETQYF. The CDR3 DNA follows: TGTGCCAGCATCCTCGTTTCGGGGGCAGAGACCCAGTACTTC.

The V call is TRBV6-1, the J call TRBJ2-7; TRBD2 matches 9 bases. Germline CDR1 reads MNHNS; CDR2 reads SASEGT. V lost 5 bases, J lost 5 bases, and 7 bases stayed unmatched. The CDR3 runs to 14 residues. The CDR3 sequence is CASSSAGGGHEQYF. The CDR3 nucleotides are TGTGCCAGCAGTTCGGCGGGGGGGGGCCACGAGCAGTACTTC.

This chain joins TRBV5-1 and TRBJ2-1; TRBD1 or TRBD2 may be the D gene (7 bases each). Trimming cost V 4 bases and J 9 bases, with 20 bases left between them. The CDR3 is made up of 15 amino acids. Looked up from germline, CDR1 is SGHRS and CDR2 is YFSETQ. The CDR3 DNA reads TGCGCCAGCAGCCCGCGGGAGACAGGGTTGGGTGAGCAGTTCTTC. Translated, it gives CASSPRETGLGEQFF. Together with reference TRBV5-1 and TRBJ2-1, the CDR3 gives the full variable domain: KAGVTQTPRYLIKTRGQQVTLSCSPISGHRSVSWYQQTPGQGLQFLFEYFSETQRNKGNFPGRFSGRQFSNSRSEMNVSTLELGDSALYLCASSPRETGLGEQFFGPGTRLTVL.

The CDR3: CASSLNGGANTGELFF. CDR3 coding DNA: TGCGCCAGCAGCTTGAACGGGGGGGCGAACACCGGGGAGCTGTTTTTT. The rearrangement links TRBV5-1 to TRBJ2-2; 8 nucleotides agree with TRBD2. This CDR3 region has 16 residues. In germline, CDR1 is SGHRS, CDR2 YFSETQ. The V segment lost 1 base and the J segment 0 bases; nucleotides outside the gene matches: 2.

This clone was seen a handful of times. This chain uses TRBV2 with TRBJ1-5; TRBD1 agrees at 8 bases. The CDR3 loop spans 15 amino acids. J gave up 5 bases and V 4 bases, and 7 bases lay outside the gene matches. Germline V lookup: CDR1 SNHLY, CDR2 FYNNEI. CDR3 region: CASSGTGFVDQPQHF. The CDR3 nucleotides are TGTGCCAGCAGTGGGACAGGGTTCGTCGATCAGCCCCAGCATTTT.

This chain connects TRBV6-5 to TRBJ1-5; 8 bases are a match to TRBD1. CDR3 length: 16 residues. Germline CDR1 reads MNHEY; CDR2 reads SVGAGI. Germline trimming cut 0 bases from V and 1 base from J; bases unmatched to any gene: 2. In DNA, the CDR3 is TGTGCCAGCAGTTACTCAGGACAGGGCAGCAATCAGCCCCAGCATTTT. It yields the protein CASSYSGQGSNQPQHF.

The chain is built from TRBV30 and TRBJ2-5, with 7 bases identical to TRBD1. V lost 3 bases, J lost 0 bases, and 7 bases stayed unmatched. This CDR3 contains 15 residues. Germline V lookup: CDR1 GTSNPN, CDR2 SVGIG (reference sequence). The CDR3: CAWSQTGLYQETQYF. The CDR3 DNA reads as TGTGCCTGGAGCCAGACAGGGCTGTACCAAGAGACCCAGTACTTC.

This clone was seen just once. The V gene is TRBV6-1, the J gene TRBJ2-1; TRBD2 matches at 10 bases. V was pared by 4 bases and J by 1 base, with 10 bases of the junction left unmatched. From germline, CDR1 is MNHNS and CDR2 SASEGT. This CDR3 spans 18 amino acids. CDR3 bases: TGTGCCAGCAGTGCAATAGCGGGGGGAGTCGGGTCCTACAATGAGCAGTTCTTC. Protein: CASSAIAGGVGSYNEQFF.

The V call is TRBV27, the J call TRBJ2-7; no definite D call. V was cut by 5 bases and J by 2 bases, with 16 bases left in between. The CDR3 is 15 amino acids. Per germline, CDR1 MNHEY and CDR2 SMNVEV (reference sequence). This chain's CDR3 is CASSLTSQLTYEQYF. The CDR3 bases are TGTGCCAGCAGTCTTACCTCGCAATTAACCTACGAGCAGTACTTC.

V is TRBV12-5 and J is TRBJ2-3; 12 nucleotides align to TRBD2. CDR1 and CDR2 from the germline V gene are LGHNT and FRNRAP. V was pared by 3 bases and J by 2 bases, with 6 bases of the junction left unmatched. The CDR3 is made up of 17 amino acids. The CDR3 DNA reads TGTGCTAGTGGTTTAACGGGACTAGCGGGCACCACAGATACGCAGTATTTT. This gives the protein CASGLTGLAGTTDTQYF.

The V gene is TRBV10-3, the J gene TRBJ2-7, with 9 positions matching TRBD1. Germline CDR1 is ENHRY and CDR2 is SYGVKD. Trimming took 3 bases from V and 0 from J; bases not matched to a gene: 3. The CDR3 runs to 15 residues. The chain's CDR3 is CAISENRGLSYEQYF. CDR3 DNA: TGTGCCATCAGTGAAAACAGGGGGCTCTCCTACGAGCAGTACTTC.

This chain links TRBV6-1 with TRBJ2-7, with D perhaps matching TRBD2 (6 bases). Trimming stripped 11 bases from V and 6 bases from J, with 17 bases between. CDR3 length: 12 residues. The V gene's germline CDR1 is MNHNS and CDR2 SASEGT. The CDR3 protein is CAANPGVGEQYF. CDR3 in DNA: TGTGCCGCCAACCCGGGGGTGGGCGAGCAGTACTTC.

This chain links TRBV19 with TRBJ1-5, with TRBD1 as a possible D gene (5 bases). CDR3 length: 16 residues. Germline CDR1 and CDR2: LNHDA and SQIVND (reference sequence). Between the trimmed V and J ends, which lost 0 bases and 0 bases, there was a span of 9 bases. The CDR3 protein is CASSIERQHSNQPQHF. Written as DNA, the CDR3 is TGTGCCAGTAGTATAGAGCGACAGCATAGCAATCAGCCCCAGCATTTT.

The chain links TRBV19 to TRBJ2-1; TRBD2 matches 10 bases. This CDR3 is 15 amino acids long. Losses at the gene ends were 5 bases for V and 3 bases for J; bases not matched to a gene: 4. Germline CDR1 LNHDA, CDR2 SQIVND (reference sequence). For the CDR3, the DNA is TGTGCCAGTAGTCTACTAGCGGGAAGCTACAATGAGCAGTTCTTC. Translation: CASSLLAGSYNEQFF.

J is TRBJ2-7 and V is TRBV30; the D is unclear. The V end was cut by 5 bases, the J end by 4 bases, with 9 bases between. Germline V gives CDR1 GTSNPN, CDR2 SVGIG (reference sequence). The CDR3 is 11 residues long. DNA for the CDR3: TGTGCCTGGTTAAGTGATTACGAGCAGTACTTC. Translated: CAWLSDYEQYF.

The chain uses TRBV2 and TRBJ2-7; D is perhaps TRBD2 (6 bases). CDR3 length equals 13 residues. Germline CDR1 is SNHLY and CDR2 is FYNNEI. Trimming took off 3 bases at V and 7 bases at J, with 13 bases between the two ends. The CDR3 DNA is TGTGCCAGCAGTGATTGTCGGGAGTGTGAGCAGTACTTC. Translation: CASSDCRECEQYF. Full variable domain (remainder filled in from reference TRBV2 and TRBJ2-7): EPEVTQTPSHQVTQMGQEVILRCVPISNHLYFYWYRQILGQKVEFLVSFYNNEISEKSEIFDDQFSVERPDGSNFTLKIRSTKLEDSAMYFCASSDCRECEQYFGPGTRLTVT.

The chain employs TRBV19 and TRBJ1-5, with a tentative D call TRBD1 (5 bases). The V end lost 9 bases, the J end lost 2 bases, and 17 bases lay between the germline ends. CDR3 length equals 15 residues. CDR1 is LNHDA, CDR2 SQIVND, per germline (reference sequence). The DNA for the CDR3 is TGTGCCAGCTCCACCGGAAGGGGAGGCAATCAGCCCCAGCATTTT. It yields the protein CASSTGRGGNQPQHF.

This chain uses TRBV7-9 with TRBJ2-3, with D maybe TRBD2 (5 bases). Looked up from germline, CDR1 is SEHNR and CDR2 is FQNEAQ (reference sequence). The CDR3 is 12 residues long. The V end was cut by 1 base, the J end by 8 bases, with 7 bases between. For the CDR3, the DNA is TGTGCCAGCAGCTTAGTTGCGGGTACGCAGTATTTT. It yields the protein CASSLVAGTQYF. The complete variable domain, with remaining parts taken from reference TRBV7-9 and TRBJ2-3, reads DTGVSQNPRHKITKRGQNVTFRCDPISEHNRLYWYRQTLGQGPEFLTYFQNEAQLEKSRLLSDRFSAERPKGSFSTLEIQRTEQGDSAMYLCASSLVAGTQYFGPGTRLTVL.

CDR3 loop: CASREATQTQYF. CDR3 coding DNA: TGTGCCAGCAGGGAGGCCACCCAGACCCAGTACTTC. The V call is TRBV6-1, the J call TRBJ2-5; possible D gene TRBD2, 5 bases. Germline lookup yields CDR1 MNHNS and CDR2 SASEGT. Trimming pared 6 bases from V and 6 bases from J, leaving 11 bases between. There are 12 residues in the CDR3.

J is TRBJ1-3 and V is TRBV5-6; tentatively, D is TRBD1 (5 bases). Trimming removed 3 bases at V and 0 bases at J, with 10 bases between. Germline CDR1 reads SGHDT; CDR2 reads YYEEEE. The CDR3 extends over 15 amino acids. CDR3 DNA sequence: TGTGCCAGCAGCTGGGGACGGAGCTCTGGAAACACCATATATTTT. Protein product: CASSWGRSSGNTIYF.

The rearrangement uses TRBV6-1 and TRBJ2-7; no definite D call. The germline V and J ends were trimmed by 10 bases and 4 bases, with 8 bases remaining between them. The CDR3 has 10 residues. The germline V gene encodes CDR1 MNHNS and CDR2 SASEGT. Here the CDR3 reads CANLKYEQYF. For the CDR3, the DNA is TGTGCCAACCTGAAGTACGAGCAGTACTTC.

The count of this clone is one. The chain joins TRBV10-3 to TRBJ1-2; D is possibly TRBD1 (6 bases). CDR1 is ENHRY, CDR2 SYGVKD, per germline. Deletions cut 6 bases from V and 3 bases from J, with 11 bases between. CDR3 length: 13 residues. Here the CDR3 reads CAISGGRDYGYTF. The CDR3 nucleotides read TGTGCCATCAGCGGGGGGCGCGACTATGGCTACACCTTC.

This chain links TRBV5-1 with TRBJ2-2; D is possibly TRBD1 (6 bases). The CDR3 extends over 16 amino acids. CDR1 SGHRS and CDR2 YFSETQ come from the germline V gene. Trimming pared 0 bases from V and 1 base from J, leaving 10 bases between. DNA for the CDR3: TGCGCCAGCAGCTTGGTAACAGGGCTGAACACCGGGGAGCTGTTTTTT. Amino acid sequence: CASSLVTGLNTGELFF.

The V and J genes are TRBV19 and TRBJ2-5; D not resolved. With 5 bases removed from V and 5 bases from J, the gap between germline ends came to 12 bases. CDR3 size: 13 residues. Germline V gene data show CDR1 as LNHDA and CDR2 as SQIVND (reference sequence). The CDR3: CASSFGPRETQYF. DNA of the CDR3: TGTGCCAGTAGTTTCGGGCCCCGGGAGACCCAGTACTTC.